The rows below give T cell receptor beta chains drawn from one sample of a study of spatial heterogeneity in lung cancer. TCRdb re-called the 5' RACE reads through MiXCR, storing one row per CDR3 protein. The sample consists of about 120,000 distinct CDR3 sequences, more than 10% of them appearing once. The specimen comprised PBMCs, sampled at follow-up. The receptors come from a male donor with early-stage non-small cell lung cancer. Each CDR3 is given with its conserved first and last residue.

TRBV28	TRBJ1-5	CASTLEGSNQPQHF
TRBV12-5	TRBJ2-1	CASGLGAGSYNEQFF
TRBV28	TRBJ1-6	CASSFRGGGHSPLHF
TRBV4-3	TRBJ1-3	CASSHLDRGDSGNTIYF
TRBV6-1	TRBJ2-7	CASSEERTGVGEQYF
TRBV4-1	TRBJ2-6	CASSQLPPPGSGANVLTF
TRBV20-1	TRBJ1-1	CSATDRGNTEAFF
TRBV18	TRBJ2-1	CASSPLGTLNEQFF
TRBV5-1	TRBJ2-3	CASSLGMGRRTDTQYF
TRBV10-1	TRBJ2-5	CASSDRREEETQYF
TRBV11-3	TRBJ2-2	CASSGSGGDTGELFF
TRBV7-3	TRBJ2-7	CASSLTGSAEQYF
TRBV29-1	TRBJ2-7	CSVEVVGNEQYF
TRBV5-1	TRBJ2-3	CASSSEWGGADTQYF
TRBV7-9	TRBJ1-2	CASSLPGQDGYTF
TRBV19	TRBJ2-3	CASSGTRSTDTQYF
TRBV27	TRBJ1-1	CASSSRQGTEAFF
TRBV3-1	TRBJ1-3	CASSQDHGRAYSGNTIYF
TRBV4-2	TRBJ2-1	CASSQELASYNEQFF
TRBV10-3	TRBJ2-1	CAISGRANNEQFF
TRBV9	TRBJ2-2	CASSADSYTGELFF
TRBV24-1	TRBJ2-4	CATSDSGTRQYF
TRBV4-3	TRBJ2-7	CASSQDRDGYYEQYF
TRBV12-3/TRBV12-4	TRBJ2-3	CASSSNTDTQYF
TRBV5-1	TRBJ2-5	CASSLEGSPTQYF
TRBV7-9	TRBJ1-4	CASSLGVVDKGEKLFF
TRBV6-1	TRBJ1-3	CASRVFDRDVSGNTIYF
TRBV6-6	TRBJ1-1	CASTKPQGGRTEAFF
TRBV6-5	TRBJ2-1	CASSYERLAGERNEQFF
TRBV27	TRBJ2-7	CASRTVTRGYEQYF
TRBV6-5	TRBJ2-1	CATRRGGRNEQFF
TRBV6-5	TRBJ2-7	CASSYRNREYEQYF
TRBV4-3	TRBJ1-2	CASSQAPAYGYTF
TRBV9	TRBJ1-1	CATSVELNTEAFF
TRBV4-2	TRBJ2-1	CASSQGPGADRANEQFF
TRBV7-9	TRBJ1-5	CASSLGPSNQPQHF
TRBV5-5	TRBJ1-5	CASSLVGQTNQPQHF
TRBV10-3	TRBJ2-7	CAISPGQGAFYEQYF
TRBV14	TRBJ2-5	CASSQGDLETQYF
TRBV5-8	TRBJ2-1	CASIMSEQFF
TRBV28	TRBJ1-2	CAIQGAALRGYTF
TRBV21-1	TRBJ2-7	CASSPAKSYEQYF
TRBV7-9	TRBJ2-7	CASSLGLAGPYEQYF
TRBV7-2	TRBJ1-6	CASSLDRGRNSPLHF
TRBV30	TRBJ2-2	CAWGLSHRELFF
TRBV7-9	TRBJ2-5	CASSLEALPRETQYF
TRBV10-3	TRBJ2-3	CAISPASGGASTQYF
TRBV28	TRBJ2-7	CASSLNTGSWSYEQYF
TRBV19	TRBJ1-4	CASRNRGFGTNEKLFF
TRBV20-1	TRBJ2-2	CSARLAGRDTGELFF
TRBV14	TRBJ2-5	CASSPPGNQETQYF
TRBV29-1	TRBJ2-5	CSVERTSGGPQETQYF